This T cell receptor beta chain was retrieved from a study of blood T cell repertoires in COVID-19 (TCRdb year 2020). For the study in its entirety: Samples covering the acute and convalescent phases of COVID-19 were provided by collaborators in the United States, Italy and Spain. The material from the prospective study consisted of cDNA or gDNA derived from T cells, B-cell-depleted T cells, or PBMCs. Subjects who had been exposed to COVID-19, were actively infected with it, or had recovered from it provided the deeply sampled blood TCRbeta repertoires that made up the dataset. The repertoires were released in a freely available public database meant as a resource for research on the immune response to SARS-CoV-2. The samples were drawn from the first 160 participants of the ongoing ImmuneRACE study and from more than 1,000 subjects provided by 6 global collaborators. Nearly every sample came with metadata listing a de-identified subject ID, COVID-19 status, age in years and sex. Where available, HLA class I and class II types were taken from metadata supplied by the sample provider and were not determined by assay-based typing. Summary of the overall study and its limitations: The quantity of clinical and demographic metadata differed by source and by participant and was supplied without curation.

In Seattle, one collaborating source enrolled patients while the infection was active and tracked those patients longitudinally over the course of disease. Collaborating institutions collected whole blood in K2EDTA tubes following their own protocols. For TCRbeta analysis, collaborator samples were shipped as frozen whole blood, as isolated PBMCs, or as DNA extracted from either sample type. CDR1 and CDR2 were assigned from the germline V gene (reference sequence) as WNHNN and SYGVQD. The CDR3 has 14 amino acids, counting the end cysteine and phenylalanine. The read is trimmed to its CDR3 DNA, 42 bases read in frame from base 1. V lost 0 bases and J lost 1 base; the stretch between them is 6 bases long. This clone was seen a handful of times. The antigen this receptor binds is unknown. No base qualities exist here, and no much larger clone lies one base off it. TCRbeta CDR3 regions were amplified from genomic DNA using the immunoSEQ Assay, a bias-controlled multiplex PCR. From the authors' description of their analysis: Nucleated cell counts per sample were estimated from amplification of reference gene primers within the assay. Sequence reads were collapsed and filtered to measure the absolute abundance of every unique TCRbeta CDR3 rearrangement. For each sample, productive Simpson clonality was calculated by taking the square root of Simpson's diversity index across productive rearrangements. TCRdb obtained this table from immuneACCESS and retained in-frame rearrangements with V and J assigned. These tables miss some clones; where compared with another copy, unresolved V genes account for less than half of the shortfall, and the remainder is unexplained. V and J calls and clone size are those listed in that table; D and trimming were worked out from the DNA. This sample comprises a few hundred thousand clones, more than 80% of them detected only once. About 2.9% of the sample rests with the top ten.

The V and J segments used are TRBV10-1 and TRBJ1-1; tentative D gene TRBD1, with 5 bases matching. The sequenced sample was peripheral blood. The source of this sequence is a woman aged 25 to 39 with COVID-19, enrolled during active disease. The nucleotides read TGCGCCAGCAGTGAGTCGGGGGGGAACACTGAAGCTTTCTTT. Translation gives CASSESGGNTEAFF.